This T cell receptor (beta chain) was captured by sequencing in a study of metastatic and nonmetastatic thyroid tumors. Study results and caveats: In both blood and tumor samples, TCR beta diversity was reported significantly higher for malignant than benign nodules.

Looked up from germline, CDR1 is DFQATT and CDR2 is SNEGSKA (reference sequence). This CDR3 has 11 residues. This clone was picked up many times. Antigen unknown. Thyroid surgery had not been preceded by any treatment in any patient. TCRdb used MiXCR to call clones anew from the PCR reads. The profile shows about 20,000 clones, around a sixth of them singletons. V gene TRBV20-1 combines with J gene TRBJ1-1; 7 nucleotides match TRBD1. The specimen sequenced was blood. The clonotype was recovered from a female donor with papillary thyroid cancer or a benign thyroid nodule (not recorded which). Some clones in this sample may be carry-over from other donors' samples. DNA of the CDR3: TGCACCTTAACAGGGGACACTGAAGCTTTCTTT. It codes for CTLTGDTEAFF.